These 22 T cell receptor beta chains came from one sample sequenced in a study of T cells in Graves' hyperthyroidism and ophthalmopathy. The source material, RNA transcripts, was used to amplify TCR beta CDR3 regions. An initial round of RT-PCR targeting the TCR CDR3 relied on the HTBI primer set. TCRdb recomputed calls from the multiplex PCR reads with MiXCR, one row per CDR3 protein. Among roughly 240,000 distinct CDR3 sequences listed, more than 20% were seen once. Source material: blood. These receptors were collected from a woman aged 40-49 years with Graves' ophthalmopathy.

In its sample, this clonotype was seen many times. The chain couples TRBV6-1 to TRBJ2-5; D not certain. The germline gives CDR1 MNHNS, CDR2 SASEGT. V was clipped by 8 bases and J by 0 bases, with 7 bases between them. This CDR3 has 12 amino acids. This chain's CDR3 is CASAEYQETQYF. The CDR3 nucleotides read TGTGCCAGCGCAGAGTACCAAGAGACCCAGTACTTC.

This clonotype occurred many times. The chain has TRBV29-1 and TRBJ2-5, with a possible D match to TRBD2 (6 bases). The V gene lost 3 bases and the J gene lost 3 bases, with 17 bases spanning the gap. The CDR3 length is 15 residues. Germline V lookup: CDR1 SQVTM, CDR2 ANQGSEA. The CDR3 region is CSVDSWLSGEETQYF. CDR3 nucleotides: TGCAGCGTTGACTCCTGGTTGTCGGGAGAAGAGACCCAGTACTTC.

The CDR3 bases are TGTGCCACCAGTGATCCGACAGGGGGCAACCAAGAGACCCAGTACTTC. Translating gives CATSDPTGGNQETQYF. V gene TRBV24-1 combines with J gene TRBJ2-5; 10 positions agree with TRBD1. The CDR3 spans 16 residues. Germline-derived CDR1 and CDR2 are KGHDR and SFDVKD. V shed 3 bases and J 0 bases; nucleotides not matched to a gene: 3.

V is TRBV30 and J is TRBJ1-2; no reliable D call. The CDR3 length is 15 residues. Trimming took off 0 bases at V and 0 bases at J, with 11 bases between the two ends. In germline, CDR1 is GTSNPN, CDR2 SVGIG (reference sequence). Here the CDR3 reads CAWSVLNRPNYGYTF. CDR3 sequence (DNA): TGTGCCTGGAGTGTATTGAACAGACCTAACTATGGCTACACCTTC.

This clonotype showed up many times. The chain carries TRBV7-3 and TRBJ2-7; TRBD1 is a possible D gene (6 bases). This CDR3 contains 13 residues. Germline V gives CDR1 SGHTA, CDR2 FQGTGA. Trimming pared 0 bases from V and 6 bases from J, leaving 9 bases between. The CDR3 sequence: CASSLTVRGEQYF. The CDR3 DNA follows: TGTGCCAGCAGCTTAACGGTCAGGGGCGAGCAGTACTTC. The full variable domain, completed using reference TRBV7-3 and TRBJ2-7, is GAGVSQTPSNKVTEKGKYVELRCDPISGHTALYWYRQSLGQGPEFLIYFQGTGAADDSGLPNDRFFAVRPEGSVSTLKIQRTERGDSAVYLCASSLTVRGEQYFGPGTRLTVT.

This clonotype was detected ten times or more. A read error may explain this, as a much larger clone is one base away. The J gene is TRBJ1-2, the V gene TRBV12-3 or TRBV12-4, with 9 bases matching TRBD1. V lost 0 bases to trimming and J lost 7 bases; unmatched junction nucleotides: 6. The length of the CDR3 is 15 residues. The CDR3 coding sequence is TGTGCCAGCAGTTTAGCCCGGGACAGGGCTACTGGCTACACCTTC. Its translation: CASSLARDRATGYTF.

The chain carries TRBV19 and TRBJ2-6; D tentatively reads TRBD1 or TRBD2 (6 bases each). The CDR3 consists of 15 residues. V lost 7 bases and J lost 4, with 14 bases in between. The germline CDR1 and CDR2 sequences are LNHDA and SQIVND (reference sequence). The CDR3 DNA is TGTGCCAGTACCCCCCCGGGGGCCGGGGCCAACGTCCTGACTTTC. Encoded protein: CASTPPGAGANVLTF.

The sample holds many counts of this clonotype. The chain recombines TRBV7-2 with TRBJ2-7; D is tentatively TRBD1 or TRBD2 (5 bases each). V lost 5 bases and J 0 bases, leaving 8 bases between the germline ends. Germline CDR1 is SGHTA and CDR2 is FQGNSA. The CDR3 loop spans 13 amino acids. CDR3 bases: TGTGCCAGCAGCGGGGGACCCTCCTACGAGCAGTACTTC. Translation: CASSGGPSYEQYF. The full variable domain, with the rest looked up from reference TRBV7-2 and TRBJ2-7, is GAGVSQSPSNKVTEKGKDVELRCDPISGHTALYWYRQSLGQGLEFLIYFQGNSAPDKSGLPSDRFSAERTGGSVSTLTIQRTQQEDSAVYLCASSGGPSYEQYFGPGTRLTVT.

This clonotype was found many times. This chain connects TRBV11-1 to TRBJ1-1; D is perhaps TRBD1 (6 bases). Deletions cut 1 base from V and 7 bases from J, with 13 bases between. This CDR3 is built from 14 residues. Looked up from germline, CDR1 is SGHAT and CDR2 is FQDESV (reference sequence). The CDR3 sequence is CASSLDREGLEAFF. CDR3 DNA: TGTGCCAGCAGCTTAGACAGGGAAGGGCTTGAAGCTTTCTTT.

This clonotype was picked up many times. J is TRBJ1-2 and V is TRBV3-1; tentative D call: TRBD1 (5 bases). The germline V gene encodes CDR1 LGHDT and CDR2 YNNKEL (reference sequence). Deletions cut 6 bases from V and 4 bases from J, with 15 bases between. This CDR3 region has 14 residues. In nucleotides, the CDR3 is TGTGCCAGCAGGGAAACGATAGACAGCTATGGCTACACCTTC. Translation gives CASRETIDSYGYTF.

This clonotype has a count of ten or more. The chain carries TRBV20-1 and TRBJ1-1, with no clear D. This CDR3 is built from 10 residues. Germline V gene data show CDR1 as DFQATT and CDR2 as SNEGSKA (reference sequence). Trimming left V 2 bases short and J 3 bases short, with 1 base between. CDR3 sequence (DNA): TGCAGTGCTAGATACACTGAAGCTTTCTTT. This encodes CSARYTEAFF.

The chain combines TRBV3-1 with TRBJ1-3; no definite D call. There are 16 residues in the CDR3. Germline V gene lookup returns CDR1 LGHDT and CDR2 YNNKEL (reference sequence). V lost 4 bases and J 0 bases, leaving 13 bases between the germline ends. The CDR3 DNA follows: TGTGCCAGCAGCCCTACGAACCGCATCTCTGGAAACACCATATATTTT. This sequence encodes CASSPTNRISGNTIYF.

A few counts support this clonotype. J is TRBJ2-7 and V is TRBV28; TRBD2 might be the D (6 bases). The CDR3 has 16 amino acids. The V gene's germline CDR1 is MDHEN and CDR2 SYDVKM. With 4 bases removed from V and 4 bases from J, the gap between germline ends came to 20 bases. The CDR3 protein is CASSSPGKEGTYEQYF. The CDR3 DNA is TGTGCCAGCAGTTCCCCAGGGAAGGAGGGGACTTACGAGCAGTACTTC.

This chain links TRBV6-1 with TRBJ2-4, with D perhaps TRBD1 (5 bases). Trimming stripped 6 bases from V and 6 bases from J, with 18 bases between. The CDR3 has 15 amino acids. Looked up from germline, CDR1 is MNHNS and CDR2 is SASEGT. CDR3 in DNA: TGTGCCAGCAGCGCCTCCGATAGGGGCGGAAACATTCAGTACTTC. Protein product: CASSASDRGGNIQYF.

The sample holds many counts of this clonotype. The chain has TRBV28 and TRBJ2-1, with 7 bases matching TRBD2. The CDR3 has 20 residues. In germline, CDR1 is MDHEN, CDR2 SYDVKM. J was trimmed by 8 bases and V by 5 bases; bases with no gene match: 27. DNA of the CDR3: TGTGCCAGCAGTCCCCGGGAGGCAGTAGCAGGAATCGGGAGTTTCCATGAGCAGTTCTTC. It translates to CASSPREAVAGIGSFHEQFF.

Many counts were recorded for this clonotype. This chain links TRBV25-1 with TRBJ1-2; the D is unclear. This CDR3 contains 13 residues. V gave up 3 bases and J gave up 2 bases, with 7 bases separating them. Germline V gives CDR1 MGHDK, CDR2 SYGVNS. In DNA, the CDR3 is TGTGCCAGCAGTGAGGGGTCCAACTATGGCTACACCTTC. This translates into CASSEGSNYGYTF.

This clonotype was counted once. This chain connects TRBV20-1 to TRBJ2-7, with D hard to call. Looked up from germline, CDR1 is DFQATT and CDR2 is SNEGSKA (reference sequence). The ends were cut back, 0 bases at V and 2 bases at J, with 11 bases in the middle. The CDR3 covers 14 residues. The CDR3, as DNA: TGCAGTGCTAGAGATCCAGGCCCTACCTACGAGCAGTACTTC. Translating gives CSARDPGPTYEQYF.

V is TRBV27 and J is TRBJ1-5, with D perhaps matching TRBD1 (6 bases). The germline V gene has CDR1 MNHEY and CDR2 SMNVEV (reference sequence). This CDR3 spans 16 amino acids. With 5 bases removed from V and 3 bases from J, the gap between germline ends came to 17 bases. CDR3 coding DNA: TGTGCCAGCAGTCCCACGGTGGGGGCGAACAATCAGCCCCAGCATTTT. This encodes CASSPTVGANNQPQHF.

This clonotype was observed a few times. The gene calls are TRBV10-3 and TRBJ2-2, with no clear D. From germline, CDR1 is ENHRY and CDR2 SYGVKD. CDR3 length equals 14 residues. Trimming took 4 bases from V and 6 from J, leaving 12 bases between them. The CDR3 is CAISGEVGSGELFF. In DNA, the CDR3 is TGTGCCATCAGTGGGGAAGTAGGTTCCGGGGAGCTGTTTTTT.

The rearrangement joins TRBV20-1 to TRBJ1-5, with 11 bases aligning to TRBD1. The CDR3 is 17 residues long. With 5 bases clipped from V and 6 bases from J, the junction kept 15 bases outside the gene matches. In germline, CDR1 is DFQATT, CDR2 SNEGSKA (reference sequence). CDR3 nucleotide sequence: TGCAGTGCTCCGAATAATATCGGGACAGGGGGGGGTCAGCCCCAGCATTTT. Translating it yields CSAPNNIGTGGGQPQHF.

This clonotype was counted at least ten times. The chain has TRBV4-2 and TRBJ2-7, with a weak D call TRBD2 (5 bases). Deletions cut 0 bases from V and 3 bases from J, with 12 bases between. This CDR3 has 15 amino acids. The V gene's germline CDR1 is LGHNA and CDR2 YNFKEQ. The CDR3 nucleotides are TGTGCCAGCAGCCAAGAGGAAAGCGGAGGCTACGAGCAGTACTTC. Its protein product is CASSQEESGGYEQYF.

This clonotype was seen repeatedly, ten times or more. Here the CDR3 reads CASSSGQGGSYQETQYF. As DNA, the CDR3 is TGTGCCAGCAGCTCCGGACAGGGGGGATCTTACCAAGAGACCCAGTACTTC. V and J are TRBV13 and TRBJ2-5; TRBD1 matches at 10 bases. V trimming: 4 bases; J trimming: 0 bases; junction bases outside the gene matches: 8. The germline CDR1 and CDR2 sequences are PRHDT and FYEKMQ (reference sequence). The CDR3 is 17 amino acids.